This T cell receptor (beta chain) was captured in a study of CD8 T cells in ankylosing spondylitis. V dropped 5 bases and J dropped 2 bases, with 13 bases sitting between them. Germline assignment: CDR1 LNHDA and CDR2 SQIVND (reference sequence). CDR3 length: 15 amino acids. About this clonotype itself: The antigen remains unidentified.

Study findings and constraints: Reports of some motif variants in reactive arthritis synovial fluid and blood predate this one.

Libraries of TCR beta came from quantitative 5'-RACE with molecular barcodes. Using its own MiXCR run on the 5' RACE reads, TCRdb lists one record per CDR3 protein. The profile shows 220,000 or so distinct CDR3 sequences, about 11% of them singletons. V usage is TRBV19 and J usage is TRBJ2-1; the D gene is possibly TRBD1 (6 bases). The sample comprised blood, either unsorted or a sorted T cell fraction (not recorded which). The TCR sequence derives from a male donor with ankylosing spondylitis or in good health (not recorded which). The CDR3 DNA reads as TGTGCCAGTAGTGGGACATCCGGAACCTACAATGAGCAGTTCTTC. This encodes CASSGTSGTYNEQFF.